This TCR beta chain was obtained from a study of graft-versus-host responses after intestinal transplantation. The protocol was immunoSEQ multiplex PCR, while the TCRdb copy is restricted to in-frame clones and leaves out a portion. The table includes around 99,000 clones, about 93% detected once. To note about this clone: Its specificity is unknown.

This receptor was taken from a human donor who received an intestinal transplant. The source material was unstimulated CD8+ T cells sorted from spleen or lymph node cells, sampled before intestinal transplant.

CDR3 sequence reads: CASRSGTTSSYNEQFF. The CDR3 DNA is TGTGCCAGCAGGAGTGGGACAACGAGCTCCTACAATGAGCAGTTCTTC. The chain links TRBV2 to TRBJ2-1, with a tentative D call TRBD1 (6 bases). Germline V CDR1 and CDR2: SNHLY, FYNNEI. Trimming shortened V by 6 bases and J by 0 bases, and 15 bases separated the two germline ends. CDR3 size: 16 residues.